The 26 T cell receptor beta chains reported below all come from one sample, sequenced in a study of blood T cell repertoires in COVID-19. Libraries were prepared by immunoSEQ multiplex PCR; TCRdb keeps only in-frame clonotypes and omits some of them. This table has hundreds of thousands of clones, about nine tenths appearing once. The sequencing sample was made of peripheral blood. These receptors all come from a woman in her 50s with acute or convalescent COVID-19.

V and J are TRBV11-2 and TRBJ2-5, with 7 positions matching TRBD2. J was trimmed by 5 bases and V by 3 bases; bases with no gene match: 3. The CDR3 runs 13 residues. Per germline, CDR1 SGHAT and CDR2 FQNNGV. CDR3 in amino acids: CASSFTGGETQYF. DNA for the CDR3: TGTGCCAGCAGCTTCACGGGGGGTGAGACCCAGTACTTC.

In its sample, this clone was seen a few times. The chain recombines TRBV25-1 with TRBJ1-6; D is unresolved. Per the germline V gene, CDR1 is MGHDK and CDR2 is SYGVNS. V was clipped by 6 bases and J by 0 bases, with 12 bases between them. The CDR3 covers 16 residues. The CDR3 DNA reads TGTGCCAGCAGCCGAACAGCCAGCTCCTATAATTCACCCCTCCACTTT. This codes for CASSRTASSYNSPLHF.

The chain carries TRBV21-1 and TRBJ1-6; the table's D call of TRBD1 was not tested on the DNA. TRBV21-1 counts as a pseudogene. The CDR3 contains 12 residues. The CDR3 reads CASSHINSPLHF. The CDR3 coding sequence is TGTGCCAGCAGCCACATTAATTCACCCCTCCACTTT.

The J gene is TRBJ2-7, the V gene TRBV5-8; D call uncertain. The CDR3 runs to 11 residues. Per germline, CDR1 SGHTS and CDR2 YDEGEE. V was cut by 4 bases and J by 1 base, with 3 bases left in between. The CDR3: CASSPSYEQYF. The DNA for the CDR3 is TGTGCCAGCAGCCCTTCCTACGAGCAGTACTTC.

V usage is TRBV5-1 and J usage is TRBJ2-5, with 14 bases fitting TRBD2. Germline values: CDR1 SGHRS, CDR2 YFSETQ. The CDR3 totals 18 residues. Trimming took 4 bases from V and 4 from J; bases not matched to a gene: 12. In DNA form, the CDR3 reads TGCGCCAGCAGCGCCTTGACTAGCGGGAGGGCGGGAGGAGAGACCCAGTACTTC. Amino acid sequence: CASSALTSGRAGGETQYF.

CDR3 DNA sequence: TGCAGCGCCTCAGGGGGTGGTGGAAACACCATATATTTT. As protein: CSASGGGGNTIYF. The chain has TRBV29-1 and TRBJ1-3; 7 positions agree with TRBD1. CDR1 and CDR2 (germline): SQVTM, ANQGSEA. V shed 7 bases, J shed 3 bases, and the junction held 6 bases outside the gene matches. This CDR3 has 13 residues.

This chain uses TRBV3-1 (or the pseudogene TRBV3-2) with TRBJ1-5; TRBD1 might be the D (5 bases). The V end lost 2 bases, the J end lost 5 bases, and 7 bases lay between the germline ends. The germline gives CDR1 LGHDT, CDR2 YNNKEL (reference sequence). The CDR3 is 13 amino acids. CDR3 bases: TGTGCCAGCAGCCAATCAGGGCATCAGCCCCAGCATTTT. It specifies CASSQSGHQPQHF.

The chain employs TRBV24-1 and TRBJ2-2; 10 bases align to TRBD2. The V and J ends lost 4 bases and 6 bases, in that order; junction bases with no gene match: 7. Germline CDR1 reads KGHDR; CDR2 reads SFDVKD. The CDR3 runs 16 residues. Written as DNA, the CDR3 is TGTGCCACCAGTGAAGCGGGAGGGCCAAGCGCCGGGGAGCTGTTTTTT. Residues: CATSEAGGPSAGELFF.

The chain uses TRBV6-1 and TRBJ1-1, with 8 bases identical to TRBD1. Germline assignment: CDR1 MNHNS and CDR2 SASEGT. Unmatched junction bases numbered 6, after V lost 2 bases and J lost 10 bases. The CDR3 is made up of 13 amino acids. This chain's CDR3 is CASSERGQGAAFF. In DNA form, the CDR3 reads TGTGCCAGCAGTGAAAGGGGGCAGGGGGCAGCTTTCTTT.

The chain is built from TRBV27 and TRBJ1-6; possibly TRBD1 for D (5 bases). This CDR3 contains 14 residues. From germline, CDR1 is MNHEY and CDR2 SMNVEV (reference sequence). Trimming took off 4 bases at V and 6 bases at J, with 10 bases between the two ends. The chain's CDR3 is CASSSLGGNSPLHF. In DNA form, the CDR3 reads TGTGCCAGCAGTTCCCTCGGGGGTAATTCACCCCTCCACTTT.

V usage is TRBV9 and J usage is TRBJ1-2; TRBD1 matches at 8 bases. V shed 6 bases and J 6 bases; nucleotides not matched to a gene: 10. Germline CDR1 is SGDLS and CDR2 is YYNGEE. The CDR3 runs to 14 residues. The CDR3 bases are TGTGCCAGCACCTCTCGGACAGGGAAGAATGGCTACACCTTC. Translation: CASTSRTGKNGYTF.

This sequence joins TRBV6-5 and TRBJ1-1; 7 bases align to TRBD1. This CDR3 is built from 14 residues. V gave up 5 bases and J gave up 6 bases; unmatched junction bases: 9. Germline assignment: CDR1 MNHEY and CDR2 SVGAGI. In nucleotides, the CDR3 is TGTGCCAGCAGTCAACAGGGGTGGTGGGCTGAAGCTTTCTTT. It translates to CASSQQGWWAEAFF.

This chain connects TRBV12-5 to TRBJ1-5; D gene ambiguous. Trimming took off 1 base at V and 7 bases at J, with 8 bases between the two ends. Germline V lookup: CDR1 LGHNT, CDR2 FRNRAP. The length of the CDR3 is 13 residues. The CDR3: CASGLGPQQPQHF. CDR3 DNA sequence: TGTGCTAGTGGTTTGGGCCCCCAGCAGCCCCAGCATTTT.

The rearrangement joins TRBV6-2 or TRBV6-3 to TRBJ2-5; possible D gene TRBD1, 6 bases. The germline V gene has CDR1 MNHEY and CDR2 SVGEGT. The V end lost 6 bases, the J end lost 2 bases, and 16 bases lay between the germline ends. The CDR3 runs to 15 residues. The CDR3 here is CASSYQDRRQETQYF. In DNA, the CDR3 is TGTGCCAGCAGCTATCAGGACAGAAGGCAAGAGACCCAGTACTTC.

The rearrangement links TRBV5-5 to TRBJ2-5; 7 nucleotides line up with TRBD1. CDR3 length: 16 amino acids. J lost 2 bases, V lost 0 bases, and 7 bases had no gene match. CDR1 and CDR2 (germline): SGHKS, YYEKEE (reference sequence). In nucleotides, the CDR3 is TGTGCCAGCAGCTTGGACCCAGACAGGGAACAAGAGACCCAGTACTTC. Protein product: CASSLDPDREQETQYF.

This chain uses TRBV5-6 with TRBJ2-7, with TRBD1 identical over 7 bases. Germline CDR1 and CDR2: SGHDT and YYEEEE. The CDR3 has 15 amino acids. Trimming at V came to 1 base and at J to 2 bases, leaving 6 bases not matched to a gene. CDR3 amino acids: CASSLKGAGTYEQYF. The CDR3 coding sequence is TGTGCCAGCAGCTTGAAGGGGGCAGGAACCTACGAGCAGTACTTC.

The J gene is TRBJ2-3, the V gene TRBV7-3, with 8 bases identical to TRBD1. The CDR3 extends over 14 amino acids. The V gene's germline CDR1 is SGHTA and CDR2 FQGTGA. The trim removed 4 bases at V and 2 bases at J, leaving 2 bases unmatched. The CDR3 bases are TGTGCCAGCAGCTCGGGACAGGCCACAGATACGCAGTATTTT. Translated, it gives CASSSGQATDTQYF.

The chain combines TRBV1 with TRBJ1-5; TRBD1 was called by the table and not checked on the DNA. TRBV1 is a recognized pseudogene. The CDR3 totals 15 residues. Here the CDR3 reads CTSSQGTGSNQPQHF. The DNA for the CDR3 is TGCACCAGCAGCCAAGGGACAGGGAGCAATCAGCCCCAGCATTTT.

In this sample, this clone turned up once. The CDR3 region is CASSQDPGGSNGETQYF. As DNA, the CDR3 is TGCGCCAGCAGCCAAGATCCGGGGGGTAGCAACGGGGAGACCCAGTACTTC. The rearrangement uses TRBV4-1 and TRBJ2-5, with 7 nucleotides matching TRBD2. The CDR3 spans 17 residues. The J segment lost 5 bases and the V segment lost 0 bases, leaving 12 bases of the junction unmatched. Per the germline V gene, CDR1 is MGHRA and CDR2 is YSYEKL.

This chain links TRBV5-4 with TRBJ2-5, with D possibly being TRBD1 (6 bases). Trimming pared 0 bases from V and 4 bases from J, leaving 10 bases between. Germline lookup yields CDR1 SGHNT and CDR2 YYREEE (reference sequence). The CDR3 has 14 residues. The CDR3 DNA sequence: TGTGCCAGCAGCTTGGGGCAGGGGCGAGAGACCCAGTACTTC. This gives the protein CASSLGQGRETQYF.

CDR3 loop: CASSLAGGLFGGAEETQYF. As DNA, the CDR3 is TGTGCCAGCAGCTTGGCCGGCGGACTTTTCGGGGGGGCAGAGGAGACCCAGTACTTC. The rearrangement uses TRBV5-4 and TRBJ2-5; 8 bases line up with TRBD2. Germline V lookup: CDR1 SGHNT, CDR2 YYREEE (reference sequence). This CDR3 region has 19 residues. Trimming removed 0 bases from V and 5 bases from J; junction bases left unmatched: 18.

The V gene is TRBV18, the J gene TRBJ2-3; D is possibly TRBD2 (6 bases). Trimming stripped 3 bases from V and 6 bases from J, with 10 bases between. The CDR3 is 13 residues long. CDR1 and CDR2 from the germline V gene are KGHSH and LQKENI. The CDR3 spells CASSPRGGDTQYF. The CDR3 DNA reads TGTGCCAGCTCACCGCGGGGAGGCGATACGCAGTATTTT. The full variable domain, with the rest looked up from reference TRBV18 and TRBJ2-3, is NAGVMQNPRHLVRRRGQEARLRCSPMKGHSHVYWYRQLPEEGLKFMVYLQKENIIDESGMPKERFSAEFPKEGPSILRIQQVVRGDSAAYFCASSPRGGDTQYFGPGTRLTVL.

This chain joins TRBV18 and TRBJ2-1, with D perhaps TRBD1 (6 bases). The CDR3 sequence is 12 residues long. Germline lookup yields CDR1 KGHSH and CDR2 LQKENI. Trimming took 3 bases from V and 10 from J, leaving 10 bases between them. CDR3 loop: CASSPLRGEQFF. CDR3 DNA: TGTGCCAGCTCACCCCTCAGGGGCGAGCAGTTCTTC.

The chain joins TRBV12-3 or TRBV12-4 to TRBJ1-1; 7 nucleotides agree with TRBD1. This CDR3 spans 12 amino acids. J gave up 6 bases and V 8 bases, and 6 bases lay outside the gene matches. The CDR3, as DNA: TGTGCCAGCCACGACAGGGTGGCTGAAGCTTTCTTT. Protein product: CASHDRVAEAFF.

This clone has only one observation. One end of the junction varies from germline; a read error may be responsible. This chain uses TRBV6-1 with TRBJ2-2, with D unclear. The CDR3 covers 12 residues. Germline CDR1 is MNHNS and CDR2 is SASEGT. CDR3 coding DNA: TGTGCCAGCAGTCAAGCTCTCGGGGAGCTGTTTTTT. It translates to CASSQALGELFF.

The chain couples TRBV5-1 to TRBJ1-1; 8 bases align to TRBD1. CDR3 size: 13 residues. V lost 3 bases, J lost 3 bases, and 1 base stayed unmatched. CDR1 is SGHRS and CDR2 is YFSETQ in the germline V gene. The CDR3 nucleotides are TGCGCCAGCAGCTCACAGGGGGACACTGAAGCTTTCTTT. Its translation: CASSSQGDTEAFF.